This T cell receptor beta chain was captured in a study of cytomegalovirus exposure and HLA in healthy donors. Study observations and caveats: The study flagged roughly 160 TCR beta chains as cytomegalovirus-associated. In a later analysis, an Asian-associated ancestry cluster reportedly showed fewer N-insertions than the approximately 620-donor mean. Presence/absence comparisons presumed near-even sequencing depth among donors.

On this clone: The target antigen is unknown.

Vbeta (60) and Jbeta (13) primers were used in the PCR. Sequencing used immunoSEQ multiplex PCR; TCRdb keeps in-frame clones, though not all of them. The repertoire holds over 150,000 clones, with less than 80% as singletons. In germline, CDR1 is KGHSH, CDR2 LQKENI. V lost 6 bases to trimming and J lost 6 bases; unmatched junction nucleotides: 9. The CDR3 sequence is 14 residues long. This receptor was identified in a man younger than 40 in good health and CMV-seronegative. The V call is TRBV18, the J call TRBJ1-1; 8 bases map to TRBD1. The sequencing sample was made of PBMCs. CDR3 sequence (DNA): TGTGCCAGCTCCCCAGGGGGCTCTATTGCTGAAGCTTTCTTT. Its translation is CASSPGGSIAEAFF.